This is a list of T cell receptor beta chains from one sample in a study of shared clonotypes between healthy human individuals. The assay was immunoSEQ multiplex PCR, and TCRdb's table has in-frame clones only and misses some. Of about 1.9 million clones in the sample, around 95% are singletons; the top ten hold over 1.5%. The sequenced sample consisted of naive CD8+ T cells from PBMCs. The receptors originated from a man between 18 and 29 years old in good health. Some clones in this sample may be carry-over from other donors' samples. Each CDR3 is given without its conserved first and last residue. Fields, in order: V gene, clone size, CDR3 protein. Some rows mark clone size as missing; the rest say once, few, many or name a class of expanded clone.

V: TRBV6-5
size: NA
CDR3: ASSLRLADEQF

V: TRBV5-1
size: NA
CDR3: ASSPSGSSYNEQF

V: TRBV5-1
size: NA
CDR3: ASSLEQGRTDTQY

V: TRBV7-9
size: NA
CDR3: ASSSVQENQPQH

V: TRBV28
size: once
CDR3: ASKIGPLGGGDEKLF

V: TRBV7-6
size: NA
CDR3: ASSLSGVASTEAF

V: TRBV6-5
size: NA
CDR3: ASSPRTSAFYEQY

V: TRBV2
size: NA
CDR3: ASSESRDREASDHEQY

V: TRBV19
size: NA
CDR3: ASSIRQGPQPQH

V: TRBV5-4
size: NA
CDR3: ASSSPGARKDTEAF

V: TRBV19
size: NA
CDR3: ASSIAASGRVYEQY

V: TRBV9
size: NA
CDR3: ASSGGTSYNEQF

V: TRBV5-1
size: NA
CDR3: ASSFGLVIGSYEQY

V: TRBV4-1
size: once
CDR3: ASSHLTGQGAF

V: TRBV28
size: NA
CDR3: ASSRGQGIQPQH

V: TRBV7-9
size: once
CDR3: ASSLQRASYNEQF

V: TRBV7-9
size: NA
CDR3: ASRRLAGDTGELF

V: TRBV7-9
size: NA
CDR3: ASSPVMGQGGYEQY

V: TRBV18
size: NA
CDR3: ASSRGPLGSFTDTQY

V: TRBV4-1
size: NA
CDR3: ASSQAFHPYEQY

V: TRBV29-1
size: NA
CDR3: SVGGLATGETQY

V: TRBV7-9
size: NA
CDR3: ASSSRAGRSKETQY

V: TRBV28
size: few
CDR3: ASSPGQGNTEAF

V: TRBV10-3
size: NA
CDR3: AISGGSHNEQF

V: TRBV7-6
size: NA
CDR3: ASTGGVTGELF

V: TRBV6-1
size: NA
CDR3: ASDPTGGTEAF

V: TRBV7-3
size: NA
CDR3: ASSLTKHYEQY

V: TRBV19
size: NA
CDR3: ASSIVGLAGGGEQF

V: TRBV9
size: NA
CDR3: ASTRSGAAGEQY

V: TRBV4-3
size: NA
CDR3: ASSQETTPGHEQY

V: TRBV6-1
size: once
CDR3: ASSEGFIYTEAF

V: TRBV27
size: NA
CDR3: ASQGWAGGPSTDTQY

V: TRBV18
size: NA
CDR3: ASSLPTGPSGNTIY

V: TRBV5-1
size: NA
CDR3: ASSDMTGAAYEQY

V: TRBV11-2
size: NA
CDR3: ASSRTGGYGYT

V: TRBV9
size: NA
CDR3: ASSETAGVLAGELF

V: TRBV30
size: NA
CDR3: AWSARKEGGGQPQH

V: TRBV28
size: NA
CDR3: ASSQLAENTDTQY

V: TRBV2
size: NA
CDR3: ASKGSRGAGVAYNEQF

V: TRBV19
size: NA
CDR3: ASSSGQGYAYEQY

V: TRBV4-3
size: NA
CDR3: ASSQVEGSTYEQY

V: TRBV7-9
size: NA
CDR3: ASSSGTGTQIKGGYT

V: TRBV9
size: once
CDR3: ASSADRGLNQPQH

V: TRBV27
size: NA
CDR3: ASSLGSETETQY

V: TRBV4-3
size: NA
CDR3: ASSQGLQETQY

V: TRBV6-6
size: once
CDR3: ASSTGPPHTEAF

V: TRBV15
size: NA
CDR3: ATSQGSSYNEQF

V: TRBV27
size: NA
CDR3: ASKPTSPGELF

V: TRBV6-6
size: NA
CDR3: AAGDSGANVLT

V: TRBV7-9
size: NA
CDR3: ASSPTEAYEQY

V: TRBV28
size: few
CDR3: ASRYRDRGGTEAF

V: TRBV6-5
size: NA
CDR3: ASSKVSSYTEAF

V: TRBV7-8
size: NA
CDR3: ASSPSRAVDDQSLNQPQH

V: TRBV5-5
size: NA
CDR3: ASSRGTGWENNEQF

V: TRBV27
size: NA
CDR3: ASSPNRDRGYEQY

V: TRBV28
size: NA
CDR3: ASSFQGGCF

V: TRBV7-6
size: NA
CDR3: ASSPETGSVETWRNTIY

V: TRBV29-1
size: NA
CDR3: SVAGEASYEQY

V: TRBV13
size: NA
CDR3: ASSSRLGAEKLF

V: TRBV27
size: NA
CDR3: ASSLFLGGSPGSPLH